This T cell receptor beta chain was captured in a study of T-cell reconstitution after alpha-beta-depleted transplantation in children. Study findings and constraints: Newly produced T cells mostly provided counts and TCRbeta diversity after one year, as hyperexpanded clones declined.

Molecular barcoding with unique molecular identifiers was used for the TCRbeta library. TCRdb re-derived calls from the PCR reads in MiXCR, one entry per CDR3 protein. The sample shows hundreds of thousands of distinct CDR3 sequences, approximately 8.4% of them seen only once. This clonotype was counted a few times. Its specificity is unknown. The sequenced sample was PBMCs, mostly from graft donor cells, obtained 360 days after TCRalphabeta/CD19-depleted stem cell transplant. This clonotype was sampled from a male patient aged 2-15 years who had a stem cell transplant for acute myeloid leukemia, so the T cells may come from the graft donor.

CDR3 nucleotide sequence: TGCGCCAGCAGCTTGGTTGGGGGAGGAATGGATGAGCAGTTCTTC. Translation gives CASSLVGGGMDEQFF. The genes are TRBV5-1 and TRBJ2-1; weak D call: TRBD2 (6 bases). Germline assignment: CDR1 SGHRS and CDR2 YFSETQ. CDR3 length equals 15 residues. The ends were cut back, 0 bases at V and 8 bases at J, with 15 bases in the middle.